This entry features one TCR beta chain sequence. The data originate from a study of blood T cell repertoires in COVID-19. Overall study context: PBMCs, B-cell-depleted T cells, or T cells provided the cDNA or gDNA that made up the material.

Germline CDR1 and CDR2: MNHEY and SMNVEV (reference sequence). Unmatched junction bases numbered 8, after V lost 0 bases and J lost 10 bases. The CDR3 is 14 residues long. Assay used: immunoSEQ multiplex PCR; TCRdb lists only in-frame clones, some missing. The table lists under 250,000 clones, roughly 80% of them singletons, with around 4% in the top ten. The chain carries TRBV27 and TRBJ1-2, with TRBD1 matching over 7 bases. Sequencing input: peripheral blood. The sequence was obtained from a man over 45 with active or convalescent COVID-19. The CDR3 nucleotides read TGTGCCAGCAGTTTATCGACAGGGCGGATCCCCTACACCTTC. Translated, it gives CASSLSTGRIPYTF.